Included here is one TCR beta chain sequence, with context. Antigen: not known. Patients picked for sequencing had shown CD8+CD57+ cell expansion detected by flow cytometry. No patient had been given any therapy when blood was sampled. This record comes from a study of CD8+CD57+ T cells in acquired aplastic anemia. Study-wide background: An average of roughly 3 ug of DNA was obtained from sorted CD4+ and CD8+ cells. Whole-study findings and limits: Patients and controls had in common twenty-nine CD8+ CDR3 sequences.

The length of the CDR3 is 11 residues. V lost 9 bases and J 7 bases, leaving 10 bases between the germline ends. TCR beta VDJ and CDR3 profiles were obtained from a genomic DNA template. Each CDR3 protein is one row after TCRdb ran MiXCR on the reads. The sample has under 350,000 distinct CDR3 sequences; under 60% are singletons. The chain has TRBV12-3 or TRBV12-4 and TRBJ1-3; no reliable D call. This TCR was recovered from a human donor with aplastic anemia. The sample consisted of sorted CD4+, CD8+, or CD8+CD57+ T cells (not recorded which) from PBMCs. As DNA, the CDR3 is TGTGCCAGTACTAGATTGAACACCATATATTTT. Its protein product is CASTRLNTIYF.